This TCR beta chain was profiled in a study of blood T cell repertoires in COVID-19. V shed 2 bases, J shed 2 bases, and the junction held 9 bases outside the gene matches. The CDR3 length is 17 residues. Germline loops: CDR1 MNHEY, CDR2 SMNVEV (reference sequence). The protocol was immunoSEQ multiplex PCR, while the TCRdb copy is restricted to in-frame clones and leaves out a portion. The table records 200,000 to 250,000 clones, 83% of them present only once. Followed longitudinally, the Seattle patients had been enrolled during active infection. V usage is TRBV27 and J usage is TRBJ2-7; 10 bases are a match to TRBD2. Sequenced: peripheral blood. The clonotype was recovered from a woman aged 25 to 39 with COVID-19, enrolled during active disease. The CDR3 DNA sequence: TGTGCCAGCAGTTTAATGGTAGCGGGGGGTTCCGCCTACGAGCAGTACTTC. This translates into CASSLMVAGGSAYEQYF.